A single sample gave rise to the 30 T cell receptor beta chains below, sequenced in a study of molecular identifiers for immune sequencing clone quantification. A single record per CDR3 protein comes from TCRdb applying MiXCR to the PCR reads. This table has approximately 550,000 distinct CDR3 sequences, roughly 24% appearing once. What was sequenced was naive CD8+ T cells from blood, with Jurkat cell RNA spiked in. The subset was: FACS-sorted CD8+CD4-CCR7+CD45RA+ naive T cells. The receptors shown here come from a human donor in good health. Some libraries in this study had Jurkat cell RNA spiked in.

V and J are TRBV27 and TRBJ2-3; TRBD1 aligns across 12 bases. This CDR3 is built from 16 residues. J was trimmed by 4 bases and V by 6 bases; bases with no gene match: 8. The germline gives CDR1 MNHEY, CDR2 SMNVEV (reference sequence). CDR3 amino acids: CASSRTGTGGSDTQYF. CDR3 in DNA: TGTGCCAGCAGCCGAACCGGGACAGGGGGCTCAGATACGCAGTATTTT.

This clonotype was recorded once. Just one base apart from a much larger clone, this may be a read error. The chain links TRBV7-9 to TRBJ2-3, with D unclear. The V gene lost 4 bases and the J gene lost 5 bases, with 7 bases spanning the gap. This CDR3 contains 12 residues. CDR1 and CDR2 from the germline V gene are SEHNR and FQNEAQ (reference sequence). The CDR3 spells CASSSIGDTQYF. CDR3 sequence (DNA): TGTGCCAGCAGCTCCATAGGAGATACGCAGTATTTT.

This clonotype has a handful of counts. This rearrangement joins TRBV20-1 to TRBJ2-7; TRBD2 agrees at 7 bases. The germline V gene encodes CDR1 DFQATT and CDR2 SNEGSKA (reference sequence). The CDR3 contains 14 residues. Trimming took 0 bases from V and 4 from J; bases not matched to a gene: 6. The CDR3 DNA is TGCAGTGCTAGAGATTTGCGGGAGCTTTACGAGCAGTACTTC. Its protein product is CSARDLRELYEQYF.

This clonotype was detected ten times or more. CDR3 sequence (DNA): TGTGCCAGCAGCGCAGAAGCGGGAGGCGCAGATACGCAGTATTTT. Translated: CASSAEAGGADTQYF. V usage is TRBV7-9 and J usage is TRBJ2-3, with 9 bases matching TRBD2. The V gene end was trimmed by 5 bases and the J gene end by 4 bases; junction bases not matched to a gene: 7. In germline, CDR1 is SEHNR, CDR2 FQNEAQ (reference sequence). This CDR3 has 15 amino acids.

This rearrangement joins TRBV6-6 to TRBJ2-3; 8 bases fit TRBD2. The CDR3 runs 14 residues. The ends lost 7 bases at V and 6 bases at J; junction bases unmatched: 9. CDR1 and CDR2 from the germline V gene are MNHNY and SVGAGI (reference sequence). Here the CDR3 reads CASKGLALLDTQYF. CDR3 nucleotides: TGTGCCAGCAAAGGACTAGCCCTCCTCGATACGCAGTATTTT.

A note on this clonotype: The germline gene is not matched at one end of the junction; a read error may be the cause. The V call is TRBV12-3 or TRBV12-4, the J call TRBJ2-6, with TRBD1 as a possible D gene (6 bases). The length of the CDR3 is 15 residues. CDR3 nucleotide sequence: TGTGCCAGCAGCCTTACAGGGTCTCGGGCCAACGTCCTGACTTTT. Amino acid sequence: CASSLTGSRANVLTF.

The chain employs TRBV6-2 or TRBV6-3 and TRBJ2-7; D unresolved. Germline values: CDR1 MNHEY, CDR2 SVGEGT. The CDR3 runs 16 residues. Trimming removed 5 bases from V and 4 bases from J, with 21 bases in between. CDR3 amino acids: CASSPLPGPTYYEQYF. In nucleotides, the CDR3 is TGTGCCAGCAGTCCCCTCCCCGGGCCTACATATTACGAGCAGTACTTC.

The chain couples TRBV20-1 to TRBJ2-1, with 12 bases fitting TRBD2. Germline V gene sequence: CDR1 DFQATT, CDR2 SNEGSKA (reference sequence). With 1 base clipped from V and 1 base from J, the junction kept 5 bases outside the gene matches. The CDR3 is 17 residues long. The CDR3 protein is CSARGLAGEGSYNEQFF. DNA for the CDR3: TGCAGTGCTAGAGGACTAGCGGGAGAAGGATCCTACAATGAGCAGTTCTTC.

V usage is TRBV9 and J usage is TRBJ2-1; 7 bases are a match to TRBD2. J gave up 7 bases and V 3 bases, and 10 bases lay outside the gene matches. Germline CDR1 and CDR2: SGDLS and YYNGEE. This CDR3 has 15 amino acids. The chain's CDR3 is CASSALADPMNEQFF. The DNA for the CDR3 is TGTGCCAGCAGCGCTCTAGCGGACCCAATGAATGAGCAGTTCTTC.

This clonotype was counted between two and nine times. The genes are TRBV20-1 and TRBJ1-1; D may be TRBD1 (6 bases). V gave up 6 bases and J gave up 3 bases, with 14 bases separating them. Germline V gives CDR1 DFQATT, CDR2 SNEGSKA (reference sequence). The CDR3 covers 13 residues. CDR3 region: CSASWTDYTEAFF. The DNA of the CDR3 is TGCAGTGCCTCTTGGACAGACTACACTGAAGCTTTCTTT.

This clonotype appeared a few times. The rearrangement uses TRBV19 and TRBJ2-3, with D perhaps TRBD2 (5 bases). Germline V gene sequence: CDR1 LNHDA, CDR2 SQIVND (reference sequence). The CDR3 sequence is 17 residues long. Trimming stripped 5 bases from V and 0 bases from J, with 18 bases between. The CDR3 spells CASSRGRGSSSTDTQYF. CDR3 nucleotide sequence: TGTGCCAGTAGTCGCGGTCGAGGGAGCTCTAGCACAGATACGCAGTATTTT. The entire variable domain, with the rest obtained from reference TRBV19 and TRBJ2-3, is as follows: DGGITQSPKYLFRKEGQNVTLSCEQNLNHDAMYWYRQDPGQGLRLIYYSQIVNDFQKGDIAEGYSVSREKKESFPLTVTSAQKNPTAFYLCASSRGRGSSSTDTQYFGPGTRLTVL.

The chain recombines TRBV7-9 with TRBJ2-5; 14 nucleotides line up with TRBD2. This CDR3 has 16 amino acids. Germline V gene sequence: CDR1 SEHNR, CDR2 FQNEAQ (reference sequence). V shed 5 bases, J shed 5 bases, and the junction held 7 bases outside the gene matches. The CDR3 nucleotides are TGTGCCAGCAGCCATAGACTAGCGGGGGGGCCTGAGACCCAGTACTTC. Translating gives CASSHRLAGGPETQYF.

This sequence joins TRBV4-2 and TRBJ2-1; D tentatively reads TRBD1 or TRBD2 (5 bases each). V was trimmed by 0 bases and J by 9 bases, leaving 15 bases between them. CDR1 and CDR2 from the germline V gene are LGHNA and YNFKEQ. This CDR3 region has 15 residues. CDR3 protein: CASSQDWGSLGEQFF. CDR3 nucleotide sequence: TGTGCCAGCAGCCAAGATTGGGGGTCCCTAGGTGAGCAGTTCTTC.

This clonotype was observed many times. J is TRBJ2-3 and V is TRBV5-1; 9 bases map to TRBD2. J gave up 1 base and V 3 bases, and 21 bases lay outside the gene matches. CDR3 length: 21 amino acids. From germline, CDR1 is SGHRS and CDR2 YFSETQ. The CDR3 region is CASSSRLVAGESIEGTDTQYF. The CDR3 DNA sequence: TGCGCCAGCAGCTCCCGTTTGGTAGCGGGGGAAAGTATCGAAGGCACAGATACGCAGTATTTT.

This clonotype was recorded many times. The chain employs TRBV12-3 or TRBV12-4 and TRBJ2-3, with D unclear. This CDR3 comprises 13 residues. Deletions cut 5 bases from V and 4 bases from J, with 10 bases between. This CDR3 is CASSSLGPDTQYF. Written as DNA, the CDR3 is TGTGCCAGCAGTAGTTTAGGGCCAGATACGCAGTATTTT.

Notes on this clonotype: One end of the junction does not line up with germline, which may come from a read error. The chain couples TRBV6-2 or TRBV6-3 to TRBJ2-2; D is possibly TRBD1 (7 bases). Germline V gene lookup returns CDR1 MNHEY and CDR2 SVGEGT. The CDR3 spans 17 residues. CDR3 sequence: CASSFYRGGSNTRELFF. The CDR3 DNA reads TGTGCCAGCAGTTTCTACAGGGGAGGTTCGAACACCAGGGAGCTGTTTTTT.

This clonotype turned up a few times. The rearrangement joins TRBV10-3 to TRBJ2-3; 8 bases fit TRBD2. This CDR3 has 16 amino acids. CDR1 and CDR2 from the germline V gene are ENHRY and SYGVKD. Trimming cost V 10 bases and J 9 bases; bases outside gene matches: 21. CDR3 region: CASSGETGLGGMTQYF. In nucleotides, the CDR3 is TGTGCCAGCTCCGGCGAAACGGGACTAGGGGGTATGACGCAGTATTTT.

Details on this clonotype: A much larger clone differs from this one at a single base, so this may be a read error. The chain uses TRBV6-5 and TRBJ2-3; the D is unclear. The closer fit of TRBJ1-5 to the DNA end suggests the J call may be wrong. The CDR3 covers 14 residues. Germline V gene lookup returns CDR1 MNHEY and CDR2 SVGAGI. CDR3 nucleotide sequence: TGTGCCAGCAGTTACTCGATCCGAGCAGTGACGCAGCATTTT. Amino acid sequence: CASSYSIRAVTQHF.

In the case of this clonotype: Compared with germline, one end of the junction differs, possibly owing to a read error. V is TRBV5-3 and J is TRBJ1-4; TRBD1 is a possible D gene (5 bases). TRBV5-3 is given ORF status, its function remaining uncertain. This CDR3 is built from 15 residues. Here the CDR3 DNA reads TGTGCCAGCAGCTATTGGTTCAGGGAAGAAGAAAAACTGTTTTTT. Its translation: CASSYWFREEEKLFF.

This clonotype came up many times. The chain links TRBV7-9 to TRBJ1-5, with unresolved D. The CDR3 is 13 amino acids. The germline CDR1 and CDR2 sequences are SEHNR and FQNEAQ (reference sequence). The ends were cut back, 4 bases at V and 5 bases at J, with 9 bases in the middle. CDR3 residues: CASSSENYQPQHF. Here the CDR3 DNA reads TGTGCCAGCAGCTCGGAGAACTATCAGCCCCAGCATTTT.

CDR3 in amino acids: CASSHTAGGTYEQYF. The CDR3 nucleotides are TGTGCCAGCAGCCACACAGCGGGAGGGACCTACGAGCAGTACTTC. V usage is TRBV7-2 and J usage is TRBJ2-7, with 10 bases lining up with TRBD2. The CDR3 is made up of 15 amino acids. The V and J ends lost 5 bases and 2 bases, in that order; junction bases with no gene match: 6. Germline CDR1 SGHTA, CDR2 FQGNSA. Full variable domain (remainder filled in from reference TRBV7-2 and TRBJ2-7): GAGVSQSPSNKVTEKGKDVELRCDPISGHTALYWYRQSLGQGLEFLIYFQGNSAPDKSGLPSDRFSAERTGGSVSTLTIQRTQQEDSAVYLCASSHTAGGTYEQYFGPGTRLTVT.

About this clonotype itself: A far more abundant clone sits one base away, making this likely a read error. The J gene is TRBJ1-1, the V gene TRBV6-5, with 7 nucleotides matching TRBD1. The CDR3 has 13 residues. Germline V CDR1 and CDR2: MNHEY, SVGAGI. Here the CDR3 reads CASSHSGGTEAFF. The CDR3 bases are TGTGCCAGCAGTCACTCAGGGGGGACTGAAGCTTTCTTT.

The chain uses TRBV10-3 and TRBJ1-1; 7 bases fit TRBD1. The CDR3 spans 13 residues. J lost 7 bases, V lost 10 bases, and 12 bases had no gene match. Germline CDR1 is ENHRY and CDR2 is SYGVKD. The CDR3 region has the DNA TGTGCCAACAGGGAGCAGGGGGTTAGTGAAGCTTTCTTT. This translates into CANREQGVSEAFF.

This sequence joins TRBV12-3 or TRBV12-4 and TRBJ2-2, with 10 bases lining up with TRBD1. The CDR3 has 17 residues. The V gene end was trimmed by 5 bases and the J gene end by 6 bases; junction bases not matched to a gene: 12. CDR3 protein: CASSRQGAGPYSGELFF. CDR3 coding DNA: TGTGCCAGCAGTCGACAGGGGGCTGGACCTTACTCCGGGGAGCTGTTTTTT.

With respect to this clonotype: The germline gene is not matched at one end of the junction; a read error may be the cause. V and J are TRBV12-5 and TRBJ2-7; the D gene is possibly TRBD1 (5 bases). This CDR3 is built from 17 residues. CDR1 and CDR2 from the germline V gene are LGHNT and FRNRAP. CDR3 loop: CVSGPSSSPRQTPEQYF. CDR3 sequence (DNA): TGTGTTAGTGGCCCCAGTAGTAGCCCCCGACAGACACCTGAGCAGTACTTC.

This clonotype was seen at least ten times. The J gene is TRBJ2-7, the V gene TRBV6-2 or TRBV6-3; D remains ambiguous. V was pared by 9 bases and J by 7 bases, with 13 bases between. This CDR3 has 11 residues. Germline V gives CDR1 MNHEY, CDR2 SVGEGT. Written as DNA, the CDR3 is TGTGCCAGTAGTGTGGATTTGGAGCAGTACTTC. Protein sequence: CASSVDLEQYF.

This clonotype was counted a few times. The V gene is TRBV27, the J gene TRBJ2-5, with D possibly being TRBD1 or TRBD2 (5 bases each). V lost 0 bases, J lost 6 bases, and 17 bases lay in between. The V gene's germline CDR1 is MNHEY and CDR2 SMNVEV (reference sequence). The CDR3 spans 16 residues. CDR3 bases: TGTGCCAGCAGTTTATCGGGGGACGGATTATGGAAGACCCAGTACTTC. It yields the protein CASSLSGDGLWKTQYF.

The V call is TRBV3-1, the J call TRBJ2-7; perhaps TRBD1 as D (6 bases). The germline V gene encodes CDR1 LGHDT and CDR2 YNNKEL (reference sequence). The CDR3 is 13 residues long. V lost 7 bases and J lost 2, with 12 bases in between. CDR3: CASTGQPPYEQYF. The DNA of the CDR3 is TGTGCCAGCACCGGACAGCCCCCCTACGAGCAGTACTTC.

The chain combines TRBV7-9 with TRBJ1-6; D unresolved. CDR1 and CDR2 from the germline V gene are SEHNR and FQNEAQ (reference sequence). This CDR3 contains 15 residues. Trimming took off 5 bases at V and 0 bases at J, with 8 bases between the two ends. The CDR3 sequence: CASSPENSYNSPLHF. For the CDR3, the DNA is TGTGCCAGCAGCCCCGAGAACTCCTATAATTCACCCCTCCACTTT. Filled out from reference TRBV7-9 and TRBJ1-6, the complete variable domain reads DTGVSQNPRHKITKRGQNVTFRCDPISEHNRLYWYRQTLGQGPEFLTYFQNEAQLEKSRLLSDRFSAERPKGSFSTLEIQRTEQGDSAMYLCASSPENSYNSPLHFGNGTRLTVT.

The chain's CDR3 is CSVEGQGRRDEQFF. CDR3 bases: TGCAGCGTTGAAGGCCAGGGAAGGAGAGATGAGCAGTTCTTC. This chain uses TRBV29-1 with TRBJ2-1; D is perhaps TRBD1 (5 bases). CDR1 SQVTM and CDR2 ANQGSEA come from the germline V gene. V lost 1 base and J lost 8, with 15 bases in between. The CDR3 length is 14 residues.